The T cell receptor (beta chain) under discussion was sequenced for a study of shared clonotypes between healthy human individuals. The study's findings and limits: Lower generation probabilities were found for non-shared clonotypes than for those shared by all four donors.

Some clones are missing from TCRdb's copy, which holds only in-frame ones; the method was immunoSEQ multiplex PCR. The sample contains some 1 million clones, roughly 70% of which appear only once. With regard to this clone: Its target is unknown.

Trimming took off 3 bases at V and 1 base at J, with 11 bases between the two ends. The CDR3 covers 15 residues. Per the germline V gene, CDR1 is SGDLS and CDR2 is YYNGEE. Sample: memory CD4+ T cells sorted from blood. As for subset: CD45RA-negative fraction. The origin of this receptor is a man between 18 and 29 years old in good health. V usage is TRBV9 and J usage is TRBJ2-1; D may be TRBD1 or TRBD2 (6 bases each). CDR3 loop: CASSGGANSYNEQFF. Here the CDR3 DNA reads TGTGCCAGCAGCGGGGGGGCCAATTCCTACAATGAGCAGTTCTTC.